The present T cell receptor (beta chain) was sequenced within a study of cytotoxic CD8 clonotypes in ibrutinib-treated CLL. Study summary: Researchers reported over 9 relapsed/refractory and approximately 16 treatment-naive patients, about 17 of them IGHV unmutated. Study results and limitations: Contraction or stability on treatment characterized the public clonotypes, which were uncommon. Clonality, elevated at ibrutinib response, dropped back toward baseline at progression.

Produced via immunoSEQ multiplex PCR; TCRdb's table is partial and in-frame only. This table holds about 300,000 clones, roughly 67% found once. This CDR3 spans 12 amino acids. Germline CDR1 SQVTM, CDR2 ANQGSEA. V was shortened by 5 bases and J by 5 bases, with 9 bases between the two germline ends. This clone has just one count. Its target is unknown. This clonotype was sampled from a human donor with chronic lymphocytic leukemia. The chain links TRBV29-1 to TRBJ2-2; D unclear. The sample here was PBMCs, taken after 36 months of ibrutinib treatment. The CDR3 spells CSVWTVTGELFF. CDR3 nucleotides: TGCAGCGTTTGGACCGTTACCGGGGAGCTGTTTTTT.